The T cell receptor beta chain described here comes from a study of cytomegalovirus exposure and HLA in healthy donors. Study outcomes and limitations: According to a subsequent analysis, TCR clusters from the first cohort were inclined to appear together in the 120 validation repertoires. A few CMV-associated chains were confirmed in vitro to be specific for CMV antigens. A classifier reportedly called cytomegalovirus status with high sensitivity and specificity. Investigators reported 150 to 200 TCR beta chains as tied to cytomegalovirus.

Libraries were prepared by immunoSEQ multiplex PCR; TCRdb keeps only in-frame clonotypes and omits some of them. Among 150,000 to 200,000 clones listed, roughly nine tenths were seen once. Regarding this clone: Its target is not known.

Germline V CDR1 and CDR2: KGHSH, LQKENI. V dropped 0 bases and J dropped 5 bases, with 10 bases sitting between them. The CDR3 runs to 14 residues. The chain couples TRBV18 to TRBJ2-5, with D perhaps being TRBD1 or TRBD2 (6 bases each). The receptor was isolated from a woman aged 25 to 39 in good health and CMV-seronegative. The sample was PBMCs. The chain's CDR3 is CASSPPRGPETQYF. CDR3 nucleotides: TGTGCCAGCTCACCACCACGGGGGCCGGAGACCCAGTACTTC.